Listed below are T cell receptor beta chains from one sample, sequenced in a study of blood T cell repertoires in COVID-19. TCRdb's copy holds only in-frame clones and misses some; the assay was immunoSEQ multiplex PCR. Here the sample spans 130,000 or so clones, approximately 80% being singletons. The sequencing sample was made of peripheral blood. The source of these receptors is a woman aged 55-69 years with acute or convalescent COVID-19. The CDR3 runs from the conserved cysteine through the conserved F or W. Each record gives: V gene, D gene, clone size, J gene, CDR3 protein, CDR3 DNA. A D gene is named only where the DNA matches it firmly. Size is omitted from some rows. Given values are once, few, many or a class for expanded clones.

v_gene: TRBV5-1
d_gene: TRBD2
abundance: NA
j_gene: TRBJ2-5
CDR3aa: CASSREGQETETQYF
CDR3nt: TGCGCCAGCAGCCGGGAGGGTCAGGAGACGGAGACCCAGTACTTC

v_gene: TRBV19
d_gene: NA
abundance: NA
j_gene: TRBJ1-2
CDR3aa: CASTPTGFVDYGYTF
CDR3nt: TGTGCCAGTACCCCTACAGGGTTCGTGGACTATGGCTACACCTTC

v_gene: TRBV30
d_gene: TRBD2
abundance: NA
j_gene: TRBJ2-1
CDR3aa: CAWSVGSGTYNEQFF
CDR3nt: TGTGCCTGGAGTGTAGGTAGCGGGACCTACAATGAGCAGTTCTTC

v_gene: TRBV9
d_gene: NA
abundance: NA
j_gene: TRBJ1-3
CDR3aa: CASSLMVGAGNTIYF
CDR3nt: TGTGCCAGCAGCCTTATGGTCGGGGCTGGAAACACCATATATTTT

v_gene: TRBV11-2
d_gene: NA
abundance: NA
j_gene: TRBJ2-5
CDR3aa: CASSLDALRQPQETQYF
CDR3nt: TGTGCCAGCAGCTTAGATGCCCTCCGACAGCCTCAAGAGACCCAGTACTTC

v_gene: TRBV6-1
d_gene: NA
abundance: NA
j_gene: TRBJ1-5
CDR3aa: CASSEDSGWAQHF
CDR3nt: TGTGCCAGCAGTGAAGACTCGGGTTGGGCCCAGCATTTT

v_gene: TRBV5-1
d_gene: NA
abundance: NA
j_gene: TRBJ2-5
CDR3aa: CASSLAGSSGAEETQYF
CDR3nt: TGCGCCAGCAGCTTGGCCGGCTCGTCAGGGGCTGAAGAGACCCAGTACTTC

v_gene: TRBV28
d_gene: TRBD1
abundance: few
j_gene: TRBJ1-5
CDR3aa: CASRPTGAQPQHF
CDR3nt: TGTGCCAGCAGGCCGACAGGGGCCCAGCCCCAGCATTTT

v_gene: TRBV6-1
d_gene: TRBD1
abundance: few
j_gene: TRBJ1-6
CDR3aa: CASSERRGTGGGSYNSPLHF
CDR3nt: TGTGCCAGCAGTGAAAGGCGAGGGACAGGGGGAGGATCCTATAATTCACCCCTCCACTTT

v_gene: TRBV5-6
d_gene: NA
abundance: few
j_gene: TRBJ2-2
CDR3aa: CASSLLGGPGELFF
CDR3nt: TGTGCCAGCAGCTTGCTGGGGGGACCCGGGGAGCTGTTTTTT

v_gene: TRBV10-1
d_gene: TRBD1
abundance: NA
j_gene: TRBJ1-1
CDR3aa: CASSEGGTGALRNTEAFF
CDR3nt: TGCGCCAGCAGTGAGGGGGGGACAGGGGCCCTCCGGAACACTGAAGCTTTCTTT

v_gene: TRBV30
d_gene: TRBD1
abundance: NA
j_gene: TRBJ1-2
CDR3aa: CAWSAVDRAIGYTF
CDR3nt: TGTGCCTGGAGTGCTGTCGACAGGGCGATTGGCTACACCTTC

v_gene: TRBV4-1
d_gene: NA
abundance: NA
j_gene: TRBJ2-5
CDR3aa: CASSLAGTNQETQYF
CDR3nt: TGCGCCAGCAGCCTCGCGGGTACCAACCAAGAGACCCAGTACTTC

v_gene: TRBV20-1
d_gene: TRBD1
abundance: NA
j_gene: TRBJ2-1
CDR3aa: CSASPTGGVYNEQFF
CDR3nt: TGCAGTGCTAGTCCTACAGGGGGCGTTTACAATGAGCAGTTCTTC

v_gene: TRBV6-5
d_gene: TRBD1
abundance: NA
j_gene: TRBJ1-2
CDR3aa: CASSPGTGSNGYTF
CDR3nt: TGTGCCAGCAGTCCCGGGACAGGGTCGAATGGCTACACCTTC

v_gene: TRBV18
d_gene: NA
abundance: NA
j_gene: TRBJ2-1
CDR3aa: CASSPRVGSYNEQFF
CDR3nt: TGTGCCAGCTCACCCAGGGTTGGATCCTACAATGAGCAGTTCTTC

v_gene: TRBV7-2
d_gene: NA
abundance: NA
j_gene: TRBJ2-5
CDR3aa: CASNHNFLQETQYF
CDR3nt: TGTGCCAGCAACCACAATTTCCTCCAAGAGACCCAGTACTTC

v_gene: TRBV6-1
d_gene: NA
abundance: NA
j_gene: TRBJ1-5
CDR3aa: CASSEWPDQPQHF
CDR3nt: TGTGCCAGCAGTGAATGGCCCGATCAGCCCCAGCATTTT

v_gene: TRBV3-1/TRBV3-2
d_gene: NA
abundance: NA
j_gene: TRBJ2-3
CDR3aa: CASKAGTDTQYF
CDR3nt: TGTGCCAGCAAAGCGGGCACAGATACGCAGTATTTT

v_gene: TRBV24-1
d_gene: TRBD1
abundance: NA
j_gene: TRBJ1-5
CDR3aa: CATKLRDREGRRDQPQHF
CDR3nt: TGTGCCACCAAGTTACGGGACAGGGAAGGTCGGCGGGATCAGCCCCAGCATTTT

v_gene: TRBV18
d_gene: NA
abundance: NA
j_gene: TRBJ2-1
CDR3aa: CASSPGGYNEQFF
CDR3nt: TGTGCCAGCTCACCGGGGGGTTACAATGAGCAGTTCTTC

v_gene: TRBV20-1
d_gene: NA
abundance: NA
j_gene: TRBJ1-4
CDR3aa: CSARSLEKLFF
CDR3nt: TGCAGTGCTAGATCGTTAGAAAAACTGTTTTTT

v_gene: TRBV5-1
d_gene: NA
abundance: NA
j_gene: TRBJ1-1
CDR3aa: CASKETNTEAFF
CDR3nt: TGCGCCAGTAAGGAGACTAACACTGAAGCTTTCTTT

v_gene: TRBV2
d_gene: NA
abundance: NA
j_gene: TRBJ1-2
CDR3aa: CASSERQGRVDTF
CDR3nt: TGTGCCAGCAGTGAACGTCAGGGTAGGGTCGACACCTTC

v_gene: TRBV2
d_gene: NA
abundance: NA
j_gene: TRBJ1-3
CDR3aa: CASNQGRIFGNTIYF
CDR3nt: TGTGCCAGCAACCAGGGGCGAATTTTTGGAAACACCATATATTTT

v_gene: TRBV4-1
d_gene: TRBD2
abundance: NA
j_gene: TRBJ2-5
CDR3aa: CASSPAGVVETQYF
CDR3nt: TGCGCCAGCAGCCCTGCGGGAGTTGTGGAGACCCAGTACTTC

v_gene: TRBV12-3/TRBV12-4
d_gene: NA
abundance: NA
j_gene: TRBJ1-5
CDR3aa: CASSRVGSQPQHF
CDR3nt: TGTGCCAGCAGCCGGGTAGGTAGTCAGCCCCAGCATTTT

v_gene: TRBV6-5
d_gene: TRBD2
abundance: NA
j_gene: TRBJ2-3
CDR3aa: CASSWTSADTQYF
CDR3nt: TGTGCCAGCAGTTGGACTAGCGCAGATACGCAGTATTTT

v_gene: TRBV3-1/TRBV3-2
d_gene: NA
abundance: NA
j_gene: TRBJ1-4
CDR3aa: CASSQAQANEKLFF
CDR3nt: TGTGCCAGCAGCCAGGCACAGGCTAATGAAAAACTGTTTTTT

v_gene: TRBV6-5
d_gene: NA
abundance: NA
j_gene: TRBJ1-2
CDR3aa: CASSCVYGYTF
CDR3nt: TGTGCCAGCAGCTGTGTGTATGGCTACACCTTC

v_gene: TRBV2
d_gene: NA
abundance: few
j_gene: TRBJ2-7
CDR3aa: CASSEGNLRQYF
CDR3nt: TGTGCCAGCAGTGAAGGAAACCTGAGGCAGTACTTC

v_gene: TRBV2
d_gene: NA
abundance: NA
j_gene: TRBJ2-1
CDR3aa: CASMGQEIVREQFF
CDR3nt: TGTGCCAGCATGGGGCAGGAAATCGTACGTGAGCAGTTCTTC

v_gene: TRBV12-3/TRBV12-4
d_gene: NA
abundance: NA
j_gene: TRBJ1-2
CDR3aa: CASRARDKMGYTF
CDR3nt: TGTGCCAGCAGAGCAAGGGACAAAATGGGCTACACCTTC

v_gene: TRBV4-1
d_gene: NA
abundance: NA
j_gene: TRBJ2-5
CDR3aa: CASSPGQLQETQYF
CDR3nt: TGCGCCAGCAGCCCTGGACAGCTACAAGAGACCCAGTACTTC

v_gene: TRBV11-2
d_gene: NA
abundance: NA
j_gene: TRBJ2-5
CDR3aa: CASSSKRLGVGETQYF
CDR3nt: TGTGCCAGCAGCTCCAAGCGGCTCGGGGTGGGAGAGACCCAGTACTTC

v_gene: TRBV24-1
d_gene: NA
abundance: NA
j_gene: TRBJ2-3
CDR3aa: CATSDSGEDTQYF
CDR3nt: TGTGCCACCAGTGATTCCGGTGAAGATACGCAGTATTTT

v_gene: TRBV4-1
d_gene: TRBD1
abundance: NA
j_gene: TRBJ1-2
CDR3aa: CASSQDETGSIGYGYTF
CDR3nt: TGCGCCAGCAGCCAAGATGAGACAGGGTCAATAGGCTATGGCTACACCTTC

v_gene: TRBV30
d_gene: NA
abundance: NA
j_gene: TRBJ2-2
CDR3aa: CAWRGSGDTGELFF
CDR3nt: TGTGCCTGGAGAGGGTCGGGAGACACCGGGGAGCTGTTTTTT

v_gene: TRBV5-6
d_gene: NA
abundance: NA
j_gene: TRBJ1-1
CDR3aa: CASSPGSTEAFF
CDR3nt: TGTGCCAGCAGCCCAGGATCCACTGAAGCTTTCTTT

v_gene: TRBV15
d_gene: TRBD1
abundance: once
j_gene: TRBJ1-2
CDR3aa: CATSTADREGYGYTF
CDR3nt: TGTGCCACCAGCACAGCGGACAGGGAGGGGTATGGCTACACCTTC

v_gene: TRBV5-1
d_gene: TRBD1
abundance: NA
j_gene: TRBJ2-5
CDR3aa: CASSSTGVTQETQYF
CDR3nt: TGCGCCAGCAGCTCCACAGGGGTAACACAAGAGACCCAGTACTTC

v_gene: TRBV4-1
d_gene: NA
abundance: NA
j_gene: TRBJ1-4
CDR3aa: CASSQTGTRNEKLFF
CDR3nt: TGCGCCAGCAGCCAGACCGGGACAAGGAATGAAAAACTGTTTTTT

v_gene: TRBV2
d_gene: NA
abundance: NA
j_gene: TRBJ2-7
CDR3aa: CASRRGLLDEQYF
CDR3nt: TGTGCCAGCAGGAGGGGGTTATTGGACGAGCAGTACTTC

v_gene: TRBV7-6
d_gene: NA
abundance: NA
j_gene: TRBJ2-5
CDR3aa: CASSLGESQETQYF
CDR3nt: TGTGCCAGCAGCTTAGGTGAGTCACAAGAGACCCAGTACTTC

v_gene: TRBV18
d_gene: TRBD1
abundance: NA
j_gene: TRBJ1-2
CDR3aa: CASSPPGTGSYGYTF
CDR3nt: TGTGCCAGCTCACCACCCGGGACAGGGTCCTATGGCTACACCTTC

v_gene: TRBV4-1
d_gene: NA
abundance: many
j_gene: TRBJ1-2
CDR3aa: CASSQQGYGYTF
CDR3nt: TGCGCCAGCAGCCAACAGGGATATGGCTACACCTTC

v_gene: TRBV6-1
d_gene: TRBD1
abundance: NA
j_gene: TRBJ2-3
CDR3aa: CASSEQGGTDTQYF
CDR3nt: TGTGCCAGCAGTGAACAGGGGGGCACAGATACGCAGTATTTT

v_gene: TRBV30
d_gene: NA
abundance: NA
j_gene: TRBJ1-2
CDR3aa: CAWRPGTVYGYTF
CDR3nt: TGTGCCTGGAGGCCCGGGACTGTATATGGCTACACCTTC

v_gene: TRBV12-3/TRBV12-4
d_gene: NA
abundance: once
j_gene: TRBJ1-1
CDR3aa: CASSFSVGAFF
CDR3nt: TGTGCCAGCAGTTTTAGCGTGGGAGCTTTCTTT

v_gene: TRBV6-5
d_gene: NA
abundance: few
j_gene: TRBJ1-1
CDR3aa: CASTETVNTEAFF
CDR3nt: TGTGCCAGCACCGAAACGGTGAACACTGAAGCTTTCTTT

v_gene: TRBV2
d_gene: NA
abundance: NA
j_gene: TRBJ1-1
CDR3aa: CASSAQANTEAFF
CDR3nt: TGTGCCAGCAGTGCGCAGGCGAACACTGAAGCTTTCTTT